A single sample gave rise to the 27 T cell receptor beta chains below, sequenced in a study of CXCR3-negative and CXCR3-positive naive CD8 T cells. Study results and limitations: CXCR3-expressing naive cells carried TRB CDR3s more hydrophobic than those of CXCR3-negative naive cells.

Their target antigens are unknown. UMI-tagged TRB cDNA libraries were built via 5' RACE. Following a re-call of the 5' RACE reads, TCRdb has one entry per CDR3 protein and lacks DNA. This table holds 4,500 to 5,500 distinct CDR3 sequences. The sample was naive CXCR3+ CD8+ T cells from blood. The subset was: CD45RO-CCR7+CD27+CD95- naive CD8+ T cells expressing CXCR3 (TNR3+). The source is a human donor in good health. Some clones in this sample may be carry-over from other donors' samples.

According to its frequency, this clonotype is medium-sized (0.01 to 0.1%). The chain joins TRBV6-1 to TRBJ1-1. The CDR3 runs 11 residues. Per germline, CDR1 MNHNS and CDR2 SASEGT. This CDR3 reads CASAKGTEAFF.

The chain combines TRBV5-6 with TRBJ2-5; TCRdb outputs TRBD2, but without DNA this stays unchecked. The CDR3 contains 16 residues. Germline V gene sequence: CDR1 SGHDT, CDR2 YYEEEE. The CDR3 loop is CASSLSPSGSAETQYF. Looking up the rest from reference TRBV5-6 and TRBJ2-5 gives the full variable domain: DAGVTQSPTHLIKTRGQQVTLRCSPKSGHDTVSWYQQALGQGPQFIFQYYEEEERQRGNFPDRFSGHQFPNYSSELNVNALLLGDSALYLCASSLSPSGSAETQYFGPGTRLLVL.

This clonotype is called medium-sized based on its frequency. The chain joins TRBV29-1 to TRBJ2-5; TCRdb indicates TRBD1, and absent DNA this call remains unverified. CDR1 is SQVTM, CDR2 ANQGSEA, per germline. This CDR3 has 13 amino acids. The CDR3 spells CSVEDPGTETQYF.

This chain connects TRBV13 to TRBJ1-2. This CDR3 is 16 amino acids long. The germline V gene has CDR1 PRHDT and CDR2 FYEKMQ (reference sequence). This CDR3 is CASSLGLGQSNYGYTF.

This clonotype shows up as medium-sized by frequency. The CDR3 sequence: CASRAGDSAYEQYF. V gene TRBV7-2 combines with J gene TRBJ2-7; TCRdb reports TRBD1, a call that lacks DNA to check it against. The CDR3 runs to 14 residues. Germline CDR1 SGHTA, CDR2 FQGNSA.

J is TRBJ2-7 and V is TRBV9; TCRdb lists TRBD1, though no DNA is available to test this call. Germline assignment: CDR1 SGDLS and CDR2 YYNGEE. The CDR3 is 17 residues long. Here the CDR3 reads CASSVAQNRDRGYEQYF.

This clonotype ranks as medium-sized in terms of frequency. The J gene is TRBJ2-7, the V gene TRBV29-1; the D gene TCRdb calls, TRBD1, cannot be checked with no DNA. Germline-derived CDR1 and CDR2 are SQVTM and ANQGSEA. The CDR3 has 13 amino acids. The CDR3 sequence is CSVSDRGYYEQYF.

In terms of frequency, this clonotype is medium-sized. The chain couples TRBV18 to TRBJ2-1; TCRdb gives TRBD1 as the D gene, but with no DNA this cannot be confirmed. CDR1 is KGHSH and CDR2 is LQKENI in the germline V gene. The CDR3 extends over 17 amino acids. The CDR3 is CASSPPLRDTLQDEQFF.

The CDR3 loop is CSVKPGRDIQETKYF. V and J are TRBV29-1 and TRBJ2-5; lacking DNA, the TRBD2 call made by TCRdb goes unchecked. The CDR3 loop spans 15 amino acids. Germline-derived CDR1 and CDR2 are SQVTM and ANQGSEA.

Judged by frequency, this clonotype is medium-sized. The rearrangement uses TRBV7-2 and TRBJ1-1. This CDR3 has 14 amino acids. Germline CDR1 and CDR2: SGHTA and FQGNSA. The CDR3 loop is CASSLAGNLFGAFF.

The V call is TRBV29-1, the J call TRBJ1-1; the TRBD1 assignment by TCRdb is unverifiable without DNA. Germline V CDR1 and CDR2: SQVTM, ANQGSEA. CDR3 length equals 15 residues. CDR3 residues: CSSTDRDRGITEAFF.

The J gene is TRBJ2-4, the V gene TRBV2; with no DNA, the TCRdb D assignment of TRBD2 cannot be verified. The germline V gene has CDR1 SNHLY and CDR2 FYNNEI. The CDR3 runs 14 residues. Here the CDR3 reads CASSRGIGKNIQYF.

This clonotype counts as medium-sized by frequency. This chain joins TRBV11-2 and TRBJ2-3; TCRdb reports TRBD2, a call that lacks DNA to check it against. This CDR3 comprises 13 residues. Per germline, CDR1 SGHAT and CDR2 FQNNGV. The CDR3 region is CASSHAVPDTQYF.

This sequence joins TRBV7-9 and TRBJ1-5. CDR3 size: 13 residues. Per the germline V gene, CDR1 is SEHNR and CDR2 is FQNEAQ (reference sequence). The CDR3 sequence is CASSRDSDQPQHF.

Its frequency marks this clonotype as medium-sized. The gene calls are TRBV4-3 and TRBJ2-7; TCRdb selects TRBD1, and the lack of DNA leaves this call unchecked. Per the germline V gene, CDR1 is LGHNA and CDR2 is YSLEER. The CDR3 runs to 14 residues. CDR3 region: CASSQLTVSYEQYF.

This clonotype is called medium-sized based on its frequency. The chain carries TRBV20-1 and TRBJ1-1. Germline V gene lookup returns CDR1 DFQATT and CDR2 SNEGSKA (reference sequence). This CDR3 has 12 residues. The CDR3 region is CSARSGDTEAFF.

Considering frequency, this clonotype is medium-sized. V usage is TRBV19 and J usage is TRBJ2-3; TCRdb gives TRBD2 as the D gene, but with no DNA this cannot be confirmed. CDR1 is LNHDA and CDR2 is SQIVND in the germline V gene (reference sequence). This CDR3 contains 15 residues. CDR3 protein: CASSILAGVTDTQYF.

The rearrangement joins TRBV9 to TRBJ2-1; TCRdb outputs TRBD2, but without DNA this stays unchecked. Germline-derived CDR1 and CDR2 are SGDLS and YYNGEE. This CDR3 has 16 residues. The CDR3 sequence: CASSVVALAANNEQFF.

This chain uses TRBV29-1 with TRBJ1-1. CDR1 is SQVTM, CDR2 ANQGSEA, per germline. The CDR3 sequence is 12 residues long. The CDR3 sequence: CSVDTRSTEAFF.

Frequency places this clonotype as medium-sized. This rearrangement joins TRBV9 to TRBJ2-1; the TCRdb D gene call, TRBD2, has no DNA to confirm it. The germline V gene has CDR1 SGDLS and CDR2 YYNGEE. The CDR3 spans 16 residues. The CDR3 loop reads CASSADIAGRLGEQFF. The variable domain in full, completed from reference TRBV9 and TRBJ2-1, reads DSGVTQTPKHLITATGQRVTLRCSPRSGDLSVYWYQQSLDQGLQFLIQYYNGEERAKGNILERFSAQQFPDLHSELNLSSLELGDSALYFCASSADIAGRLGEQFFGPGTRLTVL.

This clonotype is called medium-sized (0.01 to 0.1%) based on its frequency. The rearrangement uses TRBV12-3 or TRBV12-4 and TRBJ1-1; the D call of TRBD1 rests on TCRdb alone, since no DNA is present to check it. CDR3 length: 13 residues. The CDR3: CASSTQGHTEAFF.

The CDR3 loop reads CASTERGVRSPLHF. The chain couples TRBV28 to TRBJ1-6; TCRdb calls TRBD1, which cannot be checked without DNA. Germline-derived CDR1 and CDR2 are MDHEN and SYDVKM. This CDR3 is 14 amino acids long.

The J gene is TRBJ2-7, the V gene TRBV29-1. The germline V gene has CDR1 SQVTM and CDR2 ANQGSEA. CDR3 length equals 13 residues. The CDR3 here is CSVEVSNSYEQYF.

This clonotype shows up as medium-sized by frequency. The chain has TRBV29-1 and TRBJ2-3; no DNA is available, so the TRBD2 call from TCRdb remains unchecked. Germline loops: CDR1 SQVTM, CDR2 ANQGSEA. The CDR3 covers 16 residues. Here the CDR3 reads CSVMAGGLRKSDTQYF.

The rearrangement joins TRBV12-3 or TRBV12-4 to TRBJ2-3; TCRdb proposes TRBD2, but this gene call is untestable without DNA. This CDR3 has 16 amino acids. CDR3 in amino acids: CASSALAGGPTDTQYF.

This chain connects TRBV29-1 to TRBJ2-3; TCRdb's D call of TRBD2 is untestable without DNA. This CDR3 is 16 amino acids long. CDR1 and CDR2 (germline): SQVTM, ANQGSEA. This CDR3 reads CSAPAPRSGSPDTQYF.

This clonotype shows up as medium-sized by frequency. J is TRBJ1-1 and V is TRBV21-1; the D call from TCRdb, TRBD1, cannot be confirmed without DNA. TRBV21-1 is a recognized pseudogene. The CDR3 contains 17 residues. The CDR3 sequence is CASSKVSTDRLNTEAFF.